This T cell receptor (beta chain) was profiled in a study of blood T cell repertoires in COVID-19. In the study overall: The United States, Italy and Spain provided the acute and convalescent COVID-19 samples. Nucleic acid was either cDNA or gDNA, and it came from T cells, B-cell-depleted T cells, or PBMCs.

Germline CDR1 is SGHRS and CDR2 is YFSETQ. This CDR3 spans 15 amino acids. V trimming: 2 bases; J trimming: 5 bases; junction bases outside the gene matches: 7. In the source study's methods: Nucleated cell counts were estimated from reference gene primer amplification. Method: immunoSEQ multiplex PCR; TCRdb's copy keeps in-frame clones and lacks some. V and J calls and clone size are copied from that table; D and trimming were computed from the DNA. The table has some 150,000 clones, roughly 84% seen once. In regard to this clone: The identical CDR3 is also encoded by other nucleotide sequences in the sample.

Sequenced material: peripheral blood. The V and J genes are TRBV5-1 and TRBJ2-1, with 7 positions matching TRBD2. This receptor was obtained from a human donor with acute or convalescent COVID-19. The donor label of this sample is uncertain. The CDR3 nucleotides read TGCGCCAGCAGCTTTGGGCTAGCGGCGAACAATGAGCAGTTCTTC. Its protein is CASSFGLAANNEQFF.